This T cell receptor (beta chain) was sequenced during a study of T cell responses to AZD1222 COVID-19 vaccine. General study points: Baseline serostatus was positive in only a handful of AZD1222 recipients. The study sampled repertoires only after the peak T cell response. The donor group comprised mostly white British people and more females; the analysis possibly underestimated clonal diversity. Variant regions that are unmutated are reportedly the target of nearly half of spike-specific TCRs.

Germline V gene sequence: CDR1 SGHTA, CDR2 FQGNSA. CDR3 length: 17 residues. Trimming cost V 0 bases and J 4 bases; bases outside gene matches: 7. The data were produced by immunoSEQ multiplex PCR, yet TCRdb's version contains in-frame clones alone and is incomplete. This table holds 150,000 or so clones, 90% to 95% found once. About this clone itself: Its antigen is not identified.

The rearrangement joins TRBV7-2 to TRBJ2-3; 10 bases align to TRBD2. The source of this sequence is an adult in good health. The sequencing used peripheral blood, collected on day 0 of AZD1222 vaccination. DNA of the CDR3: TGTGCCAGCAGCTTAGCGCGTCTAGCGGGAGTCTCAGATACGCAGTATTTT. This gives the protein CASSLARLAGVSDTQYF.